The text below deals with one T cell receptor (beta chain). Its antigen is currently not known. Base qualities were left out, and no much larger clone turns up one base away. These data originate in a study of vaccination and CD4 T cells after COVID-19 (dated by TCRdb to 2022 to 2024). Background for the entire study: The convalescent cohort included six males and four females, with two Hispanic individuals, seven Caucasians, two Asians and one multiracial person. Two doses of either the Pfizer-BioNTech BNT162b2 vaccine (n=8) or the Moderna mRNA-1273 vaccine (n=2) were administered to participants. Post-COVID blood samples from convalescent patients were collected a median of around 110 days after diagnosis, with a range of roughly 35 to 180 days. Post-vaccine blood samples were collected a median of approximately 77 days after the second vaccine dose, ranging from roughly 12 to 250 days. Culture stimuli were overlapping spike peptide pools from SARS-CoV-2 and from the common cold coronaviruses HCoV-NL63, HCoV-OC43 and HCoV-229E. Control cultures used a CEFX viral epitope pool as positive control, an HIV-1 Nef peptide pool as negative control, or no peptide. In under 13 COVID-19 convalescent patients and a handful of infection-naive healthy vaccine recipients, researchers compared the spike-specific CD4+ TCR repertoire from before mRNA vaccination with the repertoire from after.

In the paper's terms, the treatment or condition label means: roughly 10-day PBMC culture with coronavirus spike peptide pools or control peptides (ViraFEST assay). The ViraFEST assay was used in the study, in which antigen-specific T cells were expanded with peptide pools and expanded clonotypes were subsequently identified by TCR sequencing. The absence of prior SARS-CoV-2 infection in healthy vaccine recipients was confirmed by negative nucleocapsid antibody tests before and after vaccination. Each well held approximately 2 million PBMCs cultured in IMDM containing approximately 5% human AB serum and approximately 9.8 IU/ml IL-2, with approximately 9.2 ug/ml peptide pools added. On days 3 and 7, half of the culture medium was replaced with fresh IL-2-containing medium. After around 11 days of culture, CD4+ T cells were isolated by negative selection with the EasySep CD4+ T cell isolation kit. Ficoll-Paque Plus gradient centrifugation was used to isolate PBMCs from whole blood, and the isolated PBMCs were then either used fresh or cryopreserved at -140C. Culture conditions were generally each tested in triplicate wells.

General conclusions and limits of the study: The median count of SARS-CoV-2-reactive clonotypes went up from 20 to 25 after infection to about 40 after vaccination, although the change was not significant. In convalescent patients, a median approximately 86% of post-vaccine SARS-CoV-2-reactive clones were detected only after vaccination, and vaccine-specific priming was suggested by this finding. The study included relatively few convalescent patients and did not analyze early timepoints after natural infection. Nearly all vaccine-specific clones in convalescent patients (304 of 307) were mono-reactive for SARS-CoV-2 spike rather than cross-reactive with common cold coronaviruses.

V was cut back by 1 base and J by 0 bases, leaving a gap of 19 bases between them. Reading from cysteine to phenylalanine, the CDR3 counts 19 amino acids. The only DNA kept is the CDR3, 57 bases in frame from the first base. Library preparation used PCR. TCR sequencing of DNA from cultured CD4+ T cells used the Oncomine TCR Beta short-read assay at the Johns Hopkins FTIC core. The QIAamp micro DNA kit was used to extract genomic DNA from the cultured CD4+ T cells. Oncomine TCR Beta libraries from cultured CD4+ T cells were pooled with unique dual indexes and sequenced on an Illumina iSeq 100. The original pipeline was this. Non-productive sequences were removed, and CDR3s not starting with C, not ending with F or W, or shorter than 7 amino acids were discarded. The MANAFEST web application identified antigen-specific clonotypes by comparing peptide-stimulated wells against reference wells and other culture wells. An FDR below 0.05, an odds ratio above 5, and a productive frequency above 0.1% in at least two of three replicate wells were required for clones to be considered positive. A clonotype was classed as cross-reactive if the clonotype showed significant expansion both in SARS-CoV-2 spike wells and in at least one common cold coronavirus spike condition. Similarity between CDR3 sequences was evaluated in R version 3.6.1 using Levenshtein distances (stringdist) and unrooted phylogenetic trees (ape). TCRdb took the public reads, trimmed them with fastp at Q25, ran MiXCR for clone calling and kept in-frame beta chains. One record per CDR3 amino acid sequence lists the most common genes and DNA. The authors' filters were not applied to this entry. The sample data list 20,000 to 25,000 distinct CDR3 sequences, and over 55% of these were observed just once. Around 15% of the sample goes to the ten largest clones.

In this chain, TRBV23-1 is recombined with TRBJ1-3, with the D gene too uncertain to name. TRBV23-1 is an open reading frame, and its role is uncertain. Sequencing was performed on CD4+ T cells from blood, cultured in vitro, taken after SARS-CoV-2 vaccination. This receptor was taken from a human donor who received a COVID-19 vaccine. The CDR3 corresponds to CASSQCPTGQVISGNTIYF. The DNA is as follows: TGCGCCAGCAGTCAATGCCCTACGGGCCAGGTCATCTCTGGAAACACCATATATTTT.